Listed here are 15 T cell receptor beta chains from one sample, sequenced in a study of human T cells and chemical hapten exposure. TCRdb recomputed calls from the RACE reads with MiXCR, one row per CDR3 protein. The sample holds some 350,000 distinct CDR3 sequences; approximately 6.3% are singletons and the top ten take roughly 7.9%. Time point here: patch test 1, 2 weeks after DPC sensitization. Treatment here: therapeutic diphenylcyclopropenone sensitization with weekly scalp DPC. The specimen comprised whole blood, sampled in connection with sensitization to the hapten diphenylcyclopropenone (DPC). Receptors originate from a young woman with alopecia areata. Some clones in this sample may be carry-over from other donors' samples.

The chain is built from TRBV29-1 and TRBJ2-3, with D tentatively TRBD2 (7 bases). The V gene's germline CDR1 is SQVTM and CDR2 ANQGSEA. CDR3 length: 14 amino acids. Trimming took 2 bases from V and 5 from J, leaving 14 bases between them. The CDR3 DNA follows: TGCAGCGTTGAAAAGGCGGGGGCTGGAGATACGCAGTATTTT. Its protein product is CSVEKAGAGDTQYF.

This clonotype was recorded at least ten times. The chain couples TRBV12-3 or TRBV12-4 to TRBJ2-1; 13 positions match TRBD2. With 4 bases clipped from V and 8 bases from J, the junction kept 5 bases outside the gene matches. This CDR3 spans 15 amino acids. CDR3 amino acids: CASSSGTSGADEQFF. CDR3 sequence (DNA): TGTGCCAGCAGTTCCGGGACTAGCGGGGCAGATGAGCAGTTCTTC.

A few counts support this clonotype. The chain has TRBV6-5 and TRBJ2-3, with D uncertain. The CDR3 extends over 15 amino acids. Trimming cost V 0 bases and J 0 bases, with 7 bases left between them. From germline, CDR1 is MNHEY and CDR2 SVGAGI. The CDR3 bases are TGTGCCAGCAGTTACTCGACGACCAGCACAGATACGCAGTATTTT. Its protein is CASSYSTTSTDTQYF.

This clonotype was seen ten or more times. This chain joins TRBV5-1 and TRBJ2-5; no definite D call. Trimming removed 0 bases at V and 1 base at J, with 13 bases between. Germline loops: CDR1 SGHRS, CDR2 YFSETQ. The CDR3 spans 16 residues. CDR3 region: CASSLEGPLGQETQYF. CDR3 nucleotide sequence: TGCGCCAGCAGCTTGGAAGGGCCCCTAGGCCAAGAGACCCAGTACTTC. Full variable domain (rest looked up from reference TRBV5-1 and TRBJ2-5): KAGVTQTPRYLIKTRGQQVTLSCSPISGHRSVSWYQQTPGQGLQFLFEYFSETQRNKGNFPGRFSGRQFSNSRSEMNVSTLELGDSALYLCASSLEGPLGQETQYFGPGTRLLVL.

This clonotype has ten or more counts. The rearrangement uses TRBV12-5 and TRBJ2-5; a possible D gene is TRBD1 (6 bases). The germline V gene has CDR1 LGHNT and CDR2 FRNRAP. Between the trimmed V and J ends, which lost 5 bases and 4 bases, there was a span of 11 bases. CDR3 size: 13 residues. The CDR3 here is CASGPTGGETQYF. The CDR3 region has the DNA TGTGCTAGTGGTCCGACAGGAGGAGAGACCCAGTACTTC.

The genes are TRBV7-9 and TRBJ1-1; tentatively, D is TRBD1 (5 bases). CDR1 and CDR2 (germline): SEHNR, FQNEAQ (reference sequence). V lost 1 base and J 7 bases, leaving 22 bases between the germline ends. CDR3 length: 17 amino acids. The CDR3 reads CASSLEGWGRGESEAFF. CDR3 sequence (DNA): TGTGCCAGCAGCTTAGAAGGGTGGGGCAGAGGAGAAAGTGAAGCTTTCTTT. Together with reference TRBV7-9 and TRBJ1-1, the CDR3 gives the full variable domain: DTGVSQNPRHKITKRGQNVTFRCDPISEHNRLYWYRQTLGQGPEFLTYFQNEAQLEKSRLLSDRFSAERPKGSFSTLEIQRTEQGDSAMYLCASSLEGWGRGESEAFFGQGTRLTVV.

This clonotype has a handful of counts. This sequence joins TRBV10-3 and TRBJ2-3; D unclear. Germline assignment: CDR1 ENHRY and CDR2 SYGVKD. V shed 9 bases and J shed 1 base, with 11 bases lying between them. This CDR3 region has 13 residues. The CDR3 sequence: CAIPLTGTDTQYF. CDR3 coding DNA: TGTGCCATACCATTGACGGGCACAGATACGCAGTATTTT.

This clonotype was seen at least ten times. The DNA for the CDR3 is TGTGCCAGCAGCCCGGACAGCTACTCCTACGAGCAGTACTTC. Protein sequence: CASSPDSYSYEQYF. V gene TRBV6-2 or TRBV6-3 combines with J gene TRBJ2-7; D is perhaps TRBD1 (6 bases). The germline CDR1 and CDR2 sequences are MNHEY and SVGEGT. V was pared by 6 bases and J by 0 bases, with 12 bases between. This CDR3 spans 14 amino acids.

The CDR3 sequence is CASSEAGGSRGEKLFF. As DNA, the CDR3 is TGTGCCAGCAGTGAAGCCGGGGGGTCCAGAGGAGAAAAACTGTTTTTT. The chain employs TRBV2 and TRBJ1-4, with TRBD1 as a possible D gene (5 bases). Trimming took 0 bases from V and 8 from J, leaving 16 bases between them. The CDR3 is made up of 16 amino acids. Germline lookup yields CDR1 SNHLY and CDR2 FYNNEI.

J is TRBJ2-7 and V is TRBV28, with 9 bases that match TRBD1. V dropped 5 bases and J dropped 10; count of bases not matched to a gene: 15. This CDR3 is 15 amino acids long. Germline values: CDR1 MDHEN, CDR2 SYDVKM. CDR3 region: CASSVPGQGLIFQYF. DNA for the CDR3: TGTGCCAGCAGTGTCCCGGGACAGGGTCTTATTTTCCAGTACTTC.

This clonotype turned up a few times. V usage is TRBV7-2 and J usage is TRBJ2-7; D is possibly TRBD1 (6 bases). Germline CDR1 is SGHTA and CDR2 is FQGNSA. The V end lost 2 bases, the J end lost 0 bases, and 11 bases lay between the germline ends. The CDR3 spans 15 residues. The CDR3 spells CASSLTQGRSYEQYF. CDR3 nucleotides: TGTGCCAGCAGCTTAACGCAGGGGCGCTCCTACGAGCAGTACTTC.

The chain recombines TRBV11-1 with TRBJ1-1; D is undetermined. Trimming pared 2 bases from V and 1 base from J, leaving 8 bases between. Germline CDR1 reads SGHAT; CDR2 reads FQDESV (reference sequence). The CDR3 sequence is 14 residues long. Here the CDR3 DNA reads TGTGCCAGCAGCTTAAAGGAAGAGAACACTGAAGCTTTCTTT. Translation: CASSLKEENTEAFF.

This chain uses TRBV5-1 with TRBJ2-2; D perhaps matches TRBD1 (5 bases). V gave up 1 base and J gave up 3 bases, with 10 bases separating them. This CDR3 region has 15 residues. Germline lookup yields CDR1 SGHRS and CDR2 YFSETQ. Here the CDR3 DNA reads TGCGCCAGCAGCTTGTTCAGGGTGGACACCGGGGAGCTGTTTTTT. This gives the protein CASSLFRVDTGELFF.

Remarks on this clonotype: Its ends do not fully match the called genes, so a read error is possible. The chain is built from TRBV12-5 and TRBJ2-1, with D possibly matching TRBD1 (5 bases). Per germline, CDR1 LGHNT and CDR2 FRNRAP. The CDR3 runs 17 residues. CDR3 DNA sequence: TGTGCTAGTGGTTACACCACGACAGAGAGCTCCTACAATGTGCAGTTCTTC. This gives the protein CASGYTTTESSYNVQFF.

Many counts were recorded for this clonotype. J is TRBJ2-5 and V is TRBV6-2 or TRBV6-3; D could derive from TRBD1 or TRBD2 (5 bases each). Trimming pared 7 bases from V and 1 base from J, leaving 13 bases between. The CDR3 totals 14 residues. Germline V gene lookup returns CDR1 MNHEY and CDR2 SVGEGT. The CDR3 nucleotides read TGTGCCAGCACCAACTGGGGGACCCAAGAGACCCAGTACTTC. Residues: CASTNWGTQETQYF.